The rows below give T cell receptor beta chains drawn from one sample of a study of cytomegalovirus exposure and HLA in healthy donors. Only in-frame clones appear in the TCRdb table, and some are missing; sequencing was by immunoSEQ multiplex PCR. The data show 100,000 to 150,000 clones, with 75% to 90% seen just once and 1.5% to 2% held by the top ten. Sequencing was carried out using PBMCs. These receptors came from a young woman in good health and CMV-seronegative. Each CDR3 is given with its conserved first and last residue.

TRBV9	TRBJ2-7	CASSVGDRGAEQYF
TRBV29-1	TRBJ1-2	CSAGQPGPMGYTF
TRBV5-1	TRBJ2-1	CASTYTGGNEQFF
TRBV19	TRBJ1-2	CASRGQGGNDGYTF
TRBV7-3	TRBJ2-6	CASSPKGLAGANVLTF
TRBV30	TRBJ1-1	CAWSITAANTEAFF
TRBV2	TRBJ2-3	CASRSTSGRADTQYF
TRBV6-5	TRBJ2-7	CASSGLAYEQYF
TRBV11-2	TRBJ1-1	CASSSHGTAGTEAFF
TRBV29-1	TRBJ2-3	CSSEGRGSTDTQYF
TRBV4-1	TRBJ2-1	CASRKVADYNEQFF
TRBV13	TRBJ2-1	CASSGLVDEQFF